Listed below are T cell receptor beta chains from one sample, sequenced in a study of regulatory T cells in long-lasting Graves disease. TCRdb passed the multiplex PCR reads through MiXCR, listing each CDR3 protein once. The sample yields 680,000 or so distinct CDR3 sequences, 15% to 20% seen once. The sample was also reused in another study, on T cells in Graves' hyperthyroidism and ophthalmopathy.

Material: peripheral blood mononuclear cells (PBMCs), obtained at new diagnosis, from a patient treated with antithyroid drugs. These receptors originate from a woman aged 25 to 39 with Graves disease. The CDR3 runs from the conserved cysteine through the conserved F or W. A D gene is named only where the DNA matches it firmly. Only some rows state a clone size, as once, few, many or a class for expanded clones.

j_call	d_call	cdr3_length	v_call	clone_size	cdr3_aa	cdr3_nt
TRBJ1-5	NA	18	TRBV19	NA	CASSVASPQMNSNQPQHF	TGTGCCAGTTCCGTCGCCTCTCCCCAGATGAATAGCAATCAGCCCCAGCATTTT
TRBJ2-5	TRBD1	13	TRBV5-4	few	CASSLRGHETQYF	TGTGCCAGCAGCCTCAGGGGGCACGAGACCCAGTACTTC
TRBJ1-1	NA	13	TRBV14	many	CASSLGLPTEAFF	TGTGCCAGCAGCCTAGGATTGCCCACTGAAGCTTTCTTT
TRBJ2-5	NA	15	TRBV12-3/TRBV12-4	NA	CASSFETDRQETQYF	TGTGCCAGCAGTTTCGAAACAGACCGCCAAGAGACCCAGTACTTC
TRBJ1-1	TRBD1	16	TRBV19	NA	CASKPTGANMNTEAFF	TGTGCCAGCAAGCCGACAGGGGCAAATATGAACACTGAAGCTTTCTTT
TRBJ2-1	NA	15	TRBV2	many	CASKTRGSSYNEQFF	TGTGCCAGCAAGACTAGAGGGAGCTCCTACAATGAGCAGTTCTTC
TRBJ2-7	TRBD1	13	TRBV27	many	CASKGQGFYEQYF	TGTGCCAGCAAGGGACAGGGGTTCTACGAGCAGTACTTC
TRBJ2-3	TRBD2	18	TRBV20-1	NA	CSAPDWRTSGRNTDTQYF	TGCAGTGCTCCTGATTGGCGGACTAGCGGGAGGAACACAGATACGCAGTATTTT
TRBJ1-1	NA	15	TRBV18	many	CASSPKRQEDTEAFF	TGTGCCAGCTCACCGAAACGACAGGAAGACACTGAAGCTTTCTTT
TRBJ2-3	TRBD2	14	TRBV6-1	NA	CASSDPLAVDTQYF	TGTGCCAGCAGTGACCCCCTAGCGGTGGATACGCAGTATTTT
TRBJ1-3	NA	12	TRBV5-1	few	CASQGQGNTIYF	TGCGCCAGCCAAGGACAGGGAAACACCATATATTTT
TRBJ1-3	TRBD1	19	TRBV6-1	once	CASRRPGTGPHLSGNTIYF	TGTGCCAGCAGACGACCCGGGACAGGGCCACATCTCTCTGGAAACACCATATATTTT
TRBJ1-3	NA	16	TRBV28	NA	CASSTSRVLGGNTIYF	TGTGCCAGCAGTACCAGCAGGGTTTTGGGGGGAAACACCATATATTTT
TRBJ2-1	TRBD2	12	TRBV29-1	NA	CSGGLGLVEQFF	TGCAGCGGGGGACTGGGACTAGTGGAGCAGTTCTTC
TRBJ2-2	TRBD1	15	TRBV12-3/TRBV12-4	many	CATYHRDRGSGELFF	TGTGCCACTTACCACAGGGACAGGGGCTCCGGGGAGCTGTTTTTT
TRBJ2-7	NA	14	TRBV4-1	NA	CASSQDRLREEQYF	TGCGCCAGCAGCCAAGACCGGTTGCGTGAGGAGCAGTACTTC
TRBJ2-2	TRBD2	15	TRBV14	NA	CASSQVPGGTGELFF	TGTGCCAGCAGCCAAGTCCCGGGGGGCACCGGGGAGCTGTTTTTT
TRBJ2-5	TRBD1	14	TRBV12-3/TRBV12-4	many	CASSRRDRGETQYF	TGTGCCAGCAGTCGAAGGGACAGGGGAGAGACCCAGTACTTC
TRBJ2-5	NA	14	TRBV10-3	many	CAISESSVEETQYF	TGTGCCATCAGTGAGTCCTCTGTTGAAGAGACCCAGTACTTC
TRBJ2-5	NA	11	TRBV6-5	many	CASSYGGGEYF	TGTGCCAGCAGTTACGGGGGCGGGGAGTACTTC
TRBJ2-2	TRBD2	17	TRBV6-1	NA	CASNRMGSGRYTGELFF	TGTGCCAGCAACAGAATGGGGAGCGGGAGGTACACCGGGGAGCTGTTTTTT
TRBJ2-5	NA	15	TRBV28	many	CASRDAGQIQETQYF	TGTGCCAGCAGGGACGCGGGACAGATCCAAGAGACCCAGTACTTC
TRBJ2-3	NA	16	TRBV27	few	CASSLYGGPRADTQYF	TGTGCCAGCAGTTTATATGGGGGTCCCCGAGCAGATACGCAGTATTTT
TRBJ2-3	TRBD2	16	TRBV6-2/TRBV6-3	NA	CASRISGSRGTDTQYF	TGTGCCAGCAGGATCAGCGGGAGTAGGGGCACAGATACGCAGTATTTT
TRBJ1-4	TRBD1	14	TRBV2	many	CASSLGQGVEKLFF	TGTGCCAGCAGTTTGGGACAGGGGGTGGAAAAACTGTTTTTT
TRBJ2-5	NA	17	TRBV14	NA	CASSRKPVGDWEETQYF	TGTGCCAGCAGCCGCAAACCCGTAGGGGACTGGGAAGAGACCCAGTACTTC
TRBJ2-3	NA	14	TRBV7-8	NA	CASSSYTVPDTQYF	TGTGCCAGCAGCTCATACACGGTCCCAGATACGCAGTATTTT
TRBJ2-3	NA	15	TRBV7-3	few	CASSLTTGSTDTQYF	TGTGCCAGCAGCTTAACCACAGGTAGCACAGATACGCAGTATTTT
TRBJ2-5	TRBD2	17	TRBV28	NA	CASSLIQRGGLRETQYF	TGTGCCAGCAGCTTGATCCAGCGGGGGGGCCTTAGGGAGACCCAGTACTTC
TRBJ2-7	NA	13	TRBV5-5	many	CASFRETIDEQYF	TGTGCCAGCTTCCGGGAGACTATTGACGAGCAGTACTTC
TRBJ1-1	NA	12	TRBV5-1	NA	CASSLDGYEAFF	TGCGCCAGCAGCTTGGACGGCTATGAAGCTTTCTTT
TRBJ2-3	TRBD2	15	TRBV20-1	NA	CSAEAAGTSTDTQYF	TGCAGTGCCGAGGCAGCGGGAACTAGCACAGATACGCAGTATTTT
TRBJ1-5	NA	15	TRBV5-1	NA	CASSLEGRSNQPQHF	TGCGCCAGCAGCTTGGAGGGTAGGAGCAATCAGCCCCAGCATTTT